These T cell receptor beta chains were read from a single sample in a study of graft-versus-host responses after intestinal transplantation. For these receptors, no antigen is known. The table came from immunoSEQ multiplex PCR; TCRdb's copy has only in-frame clones and leaves some out. The sample includes tens of thousands of clones, around 93% of them seen just once. This specimen consisted of unstimulated CD8+ T cells sorted from spleen or lymph node cells, obtained before intestinal transplant. These receptors all come from a human donor who received an intestinal transplant. CDR3s include the opening cysteine and the closing phenylalanine or tryptophan. D genes are given only for firm matches. Size is stated for part of the rows, as once, few or many counts, or as a class when the clone is expanded.

D | size | J | V | CDR3 | DNA
TRBD1 | few | TRBJ2-2 | TRBV6-4 | CASSPNTDRVNTGELFF | TGTGCCAGCAGCCCTAATACGGACAGGGTGAACACCGGGGAGCTGTTTTTT
NA | NA | TRBJ1-1 | TRBV30 | CAWSGGDTEAFF | TGTGCCTGGTCCGGGGGGGACACTGAAGCTTTCTTT
TRBD2 | NA | TRBJ2-3 | TRBV6-1 | CASSVLAGGTDTQYF | TGTGCCAGCAGTGTTCTAGCGGGGGGCACAGATACGCAGTATTTT
TRBD2 | NA | TRBJ2-3 | TRBV4-2 | CASSQDYPSGGDTQYF | TGTGCCAGCAGCCAAGATTATCCTAGCGGGGGGGATACGCAGTATTTT
NA | NA | TRBJ2-5 | TRBV9 | CASSVGGAAETQYF | TGTGCCAGCAGCGTAGGTGGAGCAGCGGAGACCCAGTACTTC
TRBD1 | NA | TRBJ1-5 | TRBV7-2 | CASSHHPRQGPYSNQPQHF | TGTGCCAGCAGCCACCACCCACGACAGGGGCCTTATAGCAATCAGCCCCAGCATTTT
NA | NA | TRBJ1-1 | TRBV25-1 | CASSTHTEAFF | TGTGCCAGCAGTACACACACTGAAGCTTTCTTT
NA | NA | TRBJ1-4 | TRBV27 | CATSTAEGEKLFF | TGTGCCACCTCGACAGCGGAGGGTGAAAAACTGTTTTTT
NA | NA | TRBJ2-7 | TRBV14 | CASSQFPTGPYEQYF | TGTGCCAGCAGCCAATTTCCGACAGGCCCCTACGAGCAGTACTTC
NA | NA | TRBJ2-7 | TRBV16 | CASSQSNYYEQYF | TGTGCCAGCAGCCAATCCAACTACTACGAGCAGTACTTC
NA | once | TRBJ2-6 | TRBV4-1 | CASSQGAGLGDGANVLTF | TGCGCCAGCAGCCAAGGGGCAGGACTTGGCGATGGGGCCAACGTCCTGACTTTC
TRBD1 | NA | TRBJ2-7 | TRBV27 | CASSRDRSYEQYF | TGTGCCAGCAGTCGGGACAGGAGCTACGAGCAGTACTTC
TRBD1 | NA | TRBJ2-7 | TRBV4-1 | CASSQGDRGHYEQYF | TGCGCCAGCAGCCAAGGGGACAGGGGCCACTACGAGCAGTACTTC
NA | medium-sized | TRBJ1-2 | TRBV6-1 | CASSEPGSNYGYTF | TGTGCCAGCAGTGAACCAGGGTCTAACTATGGCTACACCTTC